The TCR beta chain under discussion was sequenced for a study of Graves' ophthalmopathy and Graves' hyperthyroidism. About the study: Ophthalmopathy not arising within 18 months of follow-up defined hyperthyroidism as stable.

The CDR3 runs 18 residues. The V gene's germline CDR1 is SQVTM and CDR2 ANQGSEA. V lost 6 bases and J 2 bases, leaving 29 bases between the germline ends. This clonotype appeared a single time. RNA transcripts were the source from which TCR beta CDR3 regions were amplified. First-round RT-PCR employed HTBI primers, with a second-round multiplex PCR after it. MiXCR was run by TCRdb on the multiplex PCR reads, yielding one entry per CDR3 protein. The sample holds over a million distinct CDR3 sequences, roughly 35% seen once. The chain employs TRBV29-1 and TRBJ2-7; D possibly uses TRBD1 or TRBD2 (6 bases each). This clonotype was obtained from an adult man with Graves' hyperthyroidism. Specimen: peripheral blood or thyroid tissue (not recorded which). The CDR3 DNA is TGCAGCGTATTAACACTAAGCAGTCCTGCGGGACACCCCTACGAGCAGTACTTC. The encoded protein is CSVLTLSSPAGHPYEQYF.